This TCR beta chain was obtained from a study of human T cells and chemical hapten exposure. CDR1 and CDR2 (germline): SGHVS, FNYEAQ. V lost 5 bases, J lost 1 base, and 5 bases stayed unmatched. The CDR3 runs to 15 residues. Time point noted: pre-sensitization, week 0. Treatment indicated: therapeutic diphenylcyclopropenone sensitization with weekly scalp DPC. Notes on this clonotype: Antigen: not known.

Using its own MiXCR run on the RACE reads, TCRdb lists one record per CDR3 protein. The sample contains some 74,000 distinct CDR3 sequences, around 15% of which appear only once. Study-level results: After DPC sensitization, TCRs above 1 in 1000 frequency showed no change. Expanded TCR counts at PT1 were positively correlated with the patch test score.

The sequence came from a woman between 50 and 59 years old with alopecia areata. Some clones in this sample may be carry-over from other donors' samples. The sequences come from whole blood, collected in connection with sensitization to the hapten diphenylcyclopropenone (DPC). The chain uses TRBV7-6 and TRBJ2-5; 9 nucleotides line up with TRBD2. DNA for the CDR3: TGTGCCAGCAGCATTAGCGGGAGTGCCCAAGAGACCCAGTACTTC. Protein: CASSISGSAQETQYF.